The present T cell receptor (beta chain) was sequenced within a study of shared clonotypes between healthy human individuals. Study-level findings and limits: The small donor group covered limited genetic and exposure diversity. An anticipated effect of sequencing depth on clonotype sharing among donors was recognized.

A deep-level run was used for the assay. Each subset's genomic DNA was shared equally among a number of immunoSEQ plates. Assay used: immunoSEQ multiplex PCR; TCRdb lists only in-frame clones, some missing. The sample yields hundreds of thousands of clones, 60% to 85% seen once. V gave up 5 bases and J gave up 9 bases, with 17 bases separating them. This CDR3 comprises 13 residues. Germline CDR1 reads SGHTA; CDR2 reads FQGTGA. Regarding this clone: Its antigen is not identified.

Source material: PBMCs. This chain links TRBV7-3 with TRBJ2-7; D gene uncertain. This receptor was taken from a woman in her thirties or forties in good health. Some clones in this sample may be carry-over from other donors' samples. DNA for the CDR3: TGTGCCAGCAGCCGATCGGCTTTCTCGGCGCAGTACTTC. Amino acid sequence: CASSRSAFSAQYF.